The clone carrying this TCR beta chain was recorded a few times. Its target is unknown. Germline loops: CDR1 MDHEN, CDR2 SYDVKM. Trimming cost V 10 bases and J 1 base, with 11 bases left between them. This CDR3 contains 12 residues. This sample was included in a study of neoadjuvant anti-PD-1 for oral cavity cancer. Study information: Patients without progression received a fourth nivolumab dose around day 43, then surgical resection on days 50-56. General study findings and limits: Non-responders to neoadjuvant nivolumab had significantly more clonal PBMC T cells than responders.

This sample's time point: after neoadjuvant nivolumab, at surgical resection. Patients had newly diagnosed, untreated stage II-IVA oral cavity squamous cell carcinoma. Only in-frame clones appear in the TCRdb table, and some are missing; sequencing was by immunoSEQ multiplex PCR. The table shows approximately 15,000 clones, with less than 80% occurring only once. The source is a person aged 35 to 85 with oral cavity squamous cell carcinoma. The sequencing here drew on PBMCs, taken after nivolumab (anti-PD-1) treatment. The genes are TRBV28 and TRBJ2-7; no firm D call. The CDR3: CATNRESYEQYF. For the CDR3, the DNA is TGTGCCACCAACAGAGAATCCTACGAGCAGTACTTC.